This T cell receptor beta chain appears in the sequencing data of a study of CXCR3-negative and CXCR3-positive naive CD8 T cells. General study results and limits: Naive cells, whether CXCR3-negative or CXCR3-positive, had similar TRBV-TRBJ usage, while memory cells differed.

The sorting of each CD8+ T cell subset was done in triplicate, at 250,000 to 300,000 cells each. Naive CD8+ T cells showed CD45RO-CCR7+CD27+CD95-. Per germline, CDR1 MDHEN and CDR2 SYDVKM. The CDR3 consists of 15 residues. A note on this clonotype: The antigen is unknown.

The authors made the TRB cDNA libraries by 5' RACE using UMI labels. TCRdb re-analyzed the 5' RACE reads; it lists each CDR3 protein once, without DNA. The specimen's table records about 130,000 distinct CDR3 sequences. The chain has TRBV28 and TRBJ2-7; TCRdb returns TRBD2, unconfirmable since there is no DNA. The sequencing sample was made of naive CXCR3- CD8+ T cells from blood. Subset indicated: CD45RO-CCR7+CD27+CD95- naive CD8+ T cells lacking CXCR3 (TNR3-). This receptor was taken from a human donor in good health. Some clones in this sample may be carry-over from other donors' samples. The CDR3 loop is CASSFGGRRTPSAHF.